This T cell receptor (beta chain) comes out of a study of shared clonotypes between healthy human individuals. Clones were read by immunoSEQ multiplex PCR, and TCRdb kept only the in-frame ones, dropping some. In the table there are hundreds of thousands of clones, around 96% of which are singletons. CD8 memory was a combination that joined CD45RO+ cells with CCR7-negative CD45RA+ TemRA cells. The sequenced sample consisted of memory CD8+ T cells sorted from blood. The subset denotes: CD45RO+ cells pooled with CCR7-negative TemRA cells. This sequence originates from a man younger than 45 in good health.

CDR3 sequence reads: CASSKRDSSGYTF. Written as DNA, the CDR3 is TGTGCCAGCAGTAAACGGGACAGCTCTGGCTACACCTTC. The chain has TRBV27 and TRBJ1-2, with TRBD1 matching 7 bases. There are 13 residues in the CDR3. CDR1 and CDR2 from the germline V gene are MNHEY and SMNVEV (reference sequence). V lost 5 bases and J lost 7; bases outside the gene matches: 7.